The 20 T cell receptor beta chains below come from one sample, sequenced in a study of blood T cell repertoires in COVID-19. Here immunoSEQ multiplex PCR was the method, and the copy in TCRdb shows in-frame clones only, minus some. The sample carries about 200,000 clones, 80% recorded once. The sample consisted of peripheral blood. The receptors originated from a woman between 65 and 79 years old with acute or convalescent COVID-19.

This chain uses TRBV5-1 with TRBJ2-5; TRBD1 matches 8 bases. J lost 4 bases, V lost 4 bases, and 9 bases had no gene match. This CDR3 comprises 15 residues. Germline values: CDR1 SGHRS, CDR2 YFSETQ. CDR3 DNA: TGCGCCAGCAGCCCCGACGGACAGGGACGAGAGACCCAGTACTTC. Encoded protein: CASSPDGQGRETQYF. Combining the CDR3 with reference TRBV5-1 and TRBJ2-5 gives the whole variable domain KAGVTQTPRYLIKTRGQQVTLSCSPISGHRSVSWYQQTPGQGLQFLFEYFSETQRNKGNFPGRFSGRQFSNSRSEMNVSTLELGDSALYLCASSPDGQGRETQYFGPGTRLLVL.

The chain carries TRBV29-1 and TRBJ2-5; 8 bases map to TRBD2. Unmatched junction bases numbered 9, after V lost 5 bases and J lost 4 bases. The CDR3 contains 14 residues. From germline, CDR1 is SQVTM and CDR2 ANQGSEA. The CDR3 reads CSVLPGAGGETQYF. DNA of the CDR3: TGCAGCGTTCTCCCCGGGGCGGGGGGAGAGACCCAGTACTTC. Supplemented by reference TRBV29-1 and TRBJ2-5, the full variable domain reads SAVISQKPSRDICQRGTSLTIQCQVDSQVTMMFWYRQQPGQSLTLIATANQGSEATYESGFVIDKFPISRPNLTFSTLTVSNMSPEDSSIYLCSVLPGAGGETQYFGPGTRLLVL.

The V gene is TRBV15, the J gene TRBJ2-1, with D possibly TRBD2 on 6 matching bases. This CDR3 comprises 15 residues. The germline V gene has CDR1 LNHNV and CDR2 YYDKDF (reference sequence). Trimming cost V 0 bases and J 12 bases, with 18 bases left between them. The DNA for the CDR3 is TGTGCCACCAGCAGAGATTTCGGAGGGGCGCTGCGGCAGTTCTTC. Protein: CATSRDFGGALRQFF.

This chain links TRBV10-3 with TRBJ1-5, with TRBD1 matching over 8 bases. CDR3 length: 16 residues. The V gene's germline CDR1 is ENHRY and CDR2 SYGVKD. The V segment lost 0 bases and the J segment 6 bases; nucleotides outside the gene matches: 7. Here the CDR3 DNA reads TGTGCCATCAGTGAGTCGAAAGGACAGGGTGGTCAGCCCCAGCATTTT. Its translation is CAISESKGQGGQPQHF.

V and J are TRBV24-1 and TRBJ1-5; a possible D gene is TRBD1 (6 bases). Trimming stripped 9 bases from V and 7 bases from J, with 15 bases between. The CDR3 spans 13 residues. Germline V CDR1 and CDR2: KGHDR, SFDVKD. The CDR3 is CATAWGQGQPQHF. The CDR3 DNA follows: TGTGCCACCGCTTGGGGGCAAGGGCAGCCCCAGCATTTT.

This clone was recorded once. The chain carries TRBV7-2 and TRBJ1-6, with 11 nucleotides matching TRBD1. The V gene's germline CDR1 is SGHTA and CDR2 FQGNSA. V dropped 1 base and J dropped 7; count of bases not matched to a gene: 6. This CDR3 region has 17 residues. The CDR3 loop is CASSLGWTGGENSPLHF. In DNA, the CDR3 is TGTGCCAGCAGCTTAGGGTGGACAGGGGGCGAGAATTCACCCCTCCACTTT. Based on the CDR3 plus reference TRBV7-2 and TRBJ1-6, the full variable domain is GAGVSQSPSNKVTEKGKDVELRCDPISGHTALYWYRQSLGQGLEFLIYFQGNSAPDKSGLPSDRFSAERTGGSVSTLTIQRTQQEDSAVYLCASSLGWTGGENSPLHFGNGTRLTVT.

The J gene is TRBJ1-4, the V gene TRBV5-1; D gene ambiguous. Germline CDR1 and CDR2: SGHRS and YFSETQ. This CDR3 is built from 14 residues. V shed 0 bases and J shed 4 bases, with 7 bases lying between them. The CDR3 region is CASSLEPNNEKLFF. The DNA of the CDR3 is TGCGCCAGCAGCTTGGAACCTAATAATGAAAAACTGTTTTTT.

The rearrangement links TRBV19 to TRBJ2-3; TRBD1 might be the D (6 bases). With 4 bases removed from V and 7 bases from J, the gap between germline ends came to 12 bases. Germline CDR1 reads LNHDA; CDR2 reads SQIVND (reference sequence). The CDR3 totals 13 residues. The CDR3 DNA sequence: TGTGCCAGTAGTAGTCAGGACAGTAATACGCAGTATTTT. Translated, it gives CASSSQDSNTQYF.

This sequence joins TRBV30 and TRBJ2-5; 7 bases fit TRBD1. Trimming took 4 bases from V and 2 from J; bases not matched to a gene: 10. Germline V gene data show CDR1 as GTSNPN and CDR2 as SVGIG (reference sequence). This CDR3 has 15 amino acids. This CDR3 reads CAWTPFGTAQETQYF. The CDR3, as DNA: TGTGCCTGGACCCCTTTTGGGACAGCACAAGAGACCCAGTACTTC.

This chain uses TRBV18 with TRBJ1-3; 7 positions match TRBD1. V was clipped by 6 bases and J by 1 base; unmatched bases: 6. The CDR3 covers 15 residues. The germline CDR1 and CDR2 sequences are KGHSH and LQKENI. The CDR3 bases are TGTGCCAGCTCCCCCTCACAGGGGTCTGGAAACACCATATATTTT. Its protein product is CASSPSQGSGNTIYF.

The chain employs TRBV18 and TRBJ1-2; 10 bases fit TRBD1. Germline V gene lookup returns CDR1 KGHSH and CDR2 LQKENI. There are 18 residues in the CDR3. V shed 5 bases and J 3 bases; nucleotides not matched to a gene: 15. CDR3 sequence (DNA): TGTGCCAGCTCAATACAACAGACCGGGACAGGGGACGACTATGGCTACACCTTC. This codes for CASSIQQTGTGDDYGYTF.

The table lists this clone with many counts. The CDR3 DNA follows: TGTGCCAGCAGCGTTAGCGGGCTAGATACGCAGTATTTT. Amino acid sequence: CASSVSGLDTQYF. The chain employs TRBV5-6 and TRBJ2-3; 7 bases fit TRBD2. The CDR3 covers 13 residues. V lost 4 bases to trimming and J lost 5 bases; unmatched junction nucleotides: 4. Germline V gene lookup returns CDR1 SGHDT and CDR2 YYEEEE.

The chain links TRBV29-1 to TRBJ1-1, with TRBD1 identical over 10 bases. The CDR3 runs to 13 residues. Germline loops: CDR1 SQVTM, CDR2 ANQGSEA. With 6 bases clipped from V and 6 bases from J, the junction kept 7 bases outside the gene matches. Written as DNA, the CDR3 is TGCAGCGTCGACAGGGGGCTGGACGCTGAAGCTTTCTTT. Protein: CSVDRGLDAEAFF.

V is TRBV28 and J is TRBJ1-2; D ambiguous. V gave up 2 bases and J gave up 7 bases, with 17 bases separating them. The V gene's germline CDR1 is MDHEN and CDR2 SYDVKM. This CDR3 has 15 amino acids. CDR3 sequence: CASSLRGGGFAGYTF. CDR3 nucleotides: TGTGCCAGCAGTTTACGCGGTGGTGGATTCGCTGGCTACACCTTC.

This clone was detected a few times. The chain recombines TRBV5-6 with TRBJ2-7, with a tentative D call TRBD2 (6 bases). V lost 5 bases and J 2 bases, leaving 26 bases between the germline ends. This CDR3 has 18 amino acids. CDR1 is SGHDT and CDR2 is YYEEEE in the germline V gene. As DNA, the CDR3 is TGTGCCAGCAGTTTCACTTTTACCTCTAGCGCCAGCACCTACGAGCAGTACTTC. This codes for CASSFTFTSSASTYEQYF.

The chain combines TRBV7-9 with TRBJ2-3; TRBD1 is a possible D gene (5 bases). The CDR3 loop spans 15 amino acids. The V end lost 4 bases, the J end lost 2 bases, and 13 bases lay between the germline ends. CDR1 SEHNR and CDR2 FQNEAQ come from the germline V gene (reference sequence). The CDR3 DNA is TGTGCCAGCAGCTCATACCAGGGTGTCACAGATACGCAGTATTTT. Its protein product is CASSSYQGVTDTQYF. The whole variable domain, filled in from reference TRBV7-9 and TRBJ2-3, reads DTGVSQNPRHKITKRGQNVTFRCDPISEHNRLYWYRQTLGQGPEFLTYFQNEAQLEKSRLLSDRFSAERPKGSFSTLEIQRTEQGDSAMYLCASSSYQGVTDTQYFGPGTRLTVL.

This clone was seen only once. The J gene is TRBJ2-7, the V gene TRBV15; 9 bases match TRBD1. Germline V CDR1 and CDR2: LNHNV, YYDKDF (reference sequence). The ends lost 1 base at V and 5 bases at J; junction bases unmatched: 6. CDR3 size: 15 residues. DNA for the CDR3: TGTGCCACCAGCAGAGGGGGACAGGGTCTGCACGAGCAGTACTTC. Amino acids: CATSRGGQGLHEQYF.

This clone occurred once. The gene calls are TRBV5-8 and TRBJ1-2, with D tentatively TRBD1 (6 bases). This CDR3 is 16 amino acids long. CDR1 is SGHTS and CDR2 is YDEGEE in the germline V gene. V was cut by 4 bases and J by 0 bases, with 16 bases left in between. This chain's CDR3 is CASSPGQTPTNYGYTF. The CDR3 DNA is TGTGCCAGCAGCCCCGGACAGACCCCTACTAACTATGGCTACACCTTC.

This chain uses TRBV2 with TRBJ1-1; D unresolved. The CDR3 spans 13 residues. CDR1 and CDR2 from the germline V gene are SNHLY and FYNNEI. V gave up 6 bases and J gave up 2 bases, with 10 bases separating them. In DNA form, the CDR3 reads TGTGCCAGCAGGCAGTACAGAAACACTGAAGCTTTCTTT. This gives the protein CASRQYRNTEAFF.

The genes are TRBV5-4 and TRBJ2-5; TRBD2 matches 7 bases. Trimming took 0 bases from V and 1 from J; bases not matched to a gene: 3. The V gene's germline CDR1 is SGHNT and CDR2 YYREEE (reference sequence). The CDR3 runs to 15 residues. CDR3 sequence: CASSLAPGGQETQYF. CDR3 coding DNA: TGTGCCAGCAGCTTGGCCCCGGGGGGCCAAGAGACCCAGTACTTC.